This entry is about one TCR beta chain. Because it lacks the conserved phenylalanine or tryptophan at the end, this CDR3 is likely a read error. The DNA is left out, because the CDR3 cannot be placed on it with certainty; the CDR3 is given as TCRdb lists it. Sequencing involved patients with CD8+CD57+ cell expansion previously shown by flow cytometry. There was no therapy given to any patient before the blood sampling took place. The CDR3 is 15 residues long, ends included. The germline V gene has CDR1 SNHLY and CDR2 FYNNEI. Genomic DNA constituted the template upon which TCR beta VDJ and CDR3 profiling was performed. Using its own MiXCR run on the reads, TCRdb lists one record per CDR3 protein. The sample consists of 260,000 or so distinct CDR3 sequences, 65% to 90% of them appearing once. This entry belongs to a study of CD8+CD57+ T cells in acquired aplastic anemia. Study overall: Sorted CD4+ plus CD8+ cells gave DNA averaging approximately 2.9 ug.

This sequence originates from a human donor with aplastic anemia. This chain uses TRBV2 with TRBJ1-2. The sequencing sample was made of sorted CD4+, CD8+, or CD8+CD57+ T cells (not recorded which) from PBMCs. CDR3 in amino acids: CASSDGGIHEQFFTL.